This T cell receptor beta chain emerged from a study of T cell repertoires in cytomegalovirus infection. From the reads, TCRdb called clonotypes with MiXCR, one entry per CDR3 protein. Of about 110,000 distinct CDR3 sequences detected, around 31% appear once; the ten largest clones hold about 81%. The CDR3 runs to 15 residues. With respect to this clonotype: Its antigen is still unknown. One end of the junction varies from germline; a read error may be responsible.

General study results and limits: HLA-C-restricted, CMV-specific TCR beta clonotypes were dominant ex vivo. Based on cumulative public TCR beta family frequency, carriers of CMV plus the relevant HLA were identified.

The source is a human donor in good health (CMV status not recorded). Some clones in this sample may be carry-over from other donors' samples. This chain links TRBV5-3 with TRBJ1-4, with D unclear. TRBV5-3 is marked as an open reading frame, function uncertain. Sequencing was performed on CD8+ T cells from cultured PBMCs, taken from culture after CMV antigen stimulation. CDR3 nucleotide sequence: TGTGCCAGCAGCTCGGGGTACTCAACTAATGAAAAACTGTTTTTT. It is translated as CASSSGYSTNEKLFF.